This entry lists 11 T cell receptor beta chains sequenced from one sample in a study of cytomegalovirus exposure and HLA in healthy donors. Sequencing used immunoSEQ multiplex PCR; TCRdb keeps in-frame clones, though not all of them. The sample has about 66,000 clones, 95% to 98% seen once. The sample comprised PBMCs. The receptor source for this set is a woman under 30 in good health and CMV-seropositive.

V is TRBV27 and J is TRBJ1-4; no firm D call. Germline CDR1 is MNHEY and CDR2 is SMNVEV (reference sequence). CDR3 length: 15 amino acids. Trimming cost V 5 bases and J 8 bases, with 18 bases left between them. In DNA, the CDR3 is TGTGCCAGCAGTCCCGCGGGAAAGGGAAGGGAAAAACTGTTTTTT. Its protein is CASSPAGKGREKLFF.

CDR3 in DNA: TGTGCCTGGCGGCTTGGACTGTCGGGGGCAGATACGCAGTATTTT. Amino acid sequence: CAWRLGLSGADTQYF. The chain employs TRBV30 and TRBJ2-3; weak D call: TRBD2 (6 bases). This CDR3 is 15 amino acids long. Trimming stripped 5 bases from V and 4 bases from J, with 19 bases between. Germline V CDR1 and CDR2: GTSNPN, SVGIG (reference sequence).

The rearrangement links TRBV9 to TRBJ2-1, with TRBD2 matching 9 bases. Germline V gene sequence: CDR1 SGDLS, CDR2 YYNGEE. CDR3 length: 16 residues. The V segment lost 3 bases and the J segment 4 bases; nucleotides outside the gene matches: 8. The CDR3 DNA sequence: TGTGCCAGCAGCGCCAAGACTAGCGGACTATACAATGAGCAGTTCTTC. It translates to CASSAKTSGLYNEQFF.

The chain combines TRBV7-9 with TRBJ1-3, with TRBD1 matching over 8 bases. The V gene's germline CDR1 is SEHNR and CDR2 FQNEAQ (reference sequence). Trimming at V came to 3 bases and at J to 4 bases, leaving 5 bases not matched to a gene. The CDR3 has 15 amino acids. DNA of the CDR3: TGTGCCAGCAGCTTTCTTGGACAGGGAGGAAACACCATATATTTT. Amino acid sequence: CASSFLGQGGNTIYF.

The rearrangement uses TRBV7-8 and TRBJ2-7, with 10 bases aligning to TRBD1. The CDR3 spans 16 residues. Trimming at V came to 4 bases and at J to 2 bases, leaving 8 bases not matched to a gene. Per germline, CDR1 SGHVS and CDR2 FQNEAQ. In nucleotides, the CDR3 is TGTGCCAGCAGCTCGCCCTCCGGGACAGGGGCCTACGAGCAGTACTTC. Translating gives CASSSPSGTGAYEQYF.

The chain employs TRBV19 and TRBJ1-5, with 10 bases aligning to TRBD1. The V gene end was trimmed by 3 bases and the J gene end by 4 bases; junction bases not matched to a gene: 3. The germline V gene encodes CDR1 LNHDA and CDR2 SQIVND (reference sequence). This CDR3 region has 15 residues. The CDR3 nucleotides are TGTGCCAGTAGTATTGGGACAGGGGCAAATCAGCCCCAGCATTTT. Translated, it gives CASSIGTGANQPQHF. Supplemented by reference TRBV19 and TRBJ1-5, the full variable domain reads DGGITQSPKYLFRKEGQNVTLSCEQNLNHDAMYWYRQDPGQGLRLIYYSQIVNDFQKGDIAEGYSVSREKKESFPLTVTSAQKNPTAFYLCASSIGTGANQPQHFGDGTRLSIL.

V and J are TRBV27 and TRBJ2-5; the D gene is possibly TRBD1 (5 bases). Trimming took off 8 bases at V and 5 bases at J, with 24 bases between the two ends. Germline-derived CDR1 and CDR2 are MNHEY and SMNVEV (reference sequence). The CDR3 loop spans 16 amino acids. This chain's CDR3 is CASWGPPGIVAETQYF. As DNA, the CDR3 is TGTGCCAGCTGGGGCCCACCTGGAATTGTGGCGGAGACCCAGTACTTC.

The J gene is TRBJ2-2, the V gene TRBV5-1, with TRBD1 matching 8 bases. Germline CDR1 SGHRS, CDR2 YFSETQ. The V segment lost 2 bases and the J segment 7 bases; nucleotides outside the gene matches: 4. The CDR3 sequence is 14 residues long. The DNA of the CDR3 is TGCGCCAGCAGCTTCCCAGGGGGCTACGGGGAGCTGTTTTTT. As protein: CASSFPGGYGELFF.

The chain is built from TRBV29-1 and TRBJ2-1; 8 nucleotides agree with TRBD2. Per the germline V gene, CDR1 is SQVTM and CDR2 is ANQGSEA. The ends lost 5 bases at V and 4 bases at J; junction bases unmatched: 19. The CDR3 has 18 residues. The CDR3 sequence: CSVSPPGGVAGIYNEQFF. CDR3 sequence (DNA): TGCAGCGTTTCCCCCCCCGGGGGGGTAGCGGGGATATACAATGAGCAGTTCTTC.

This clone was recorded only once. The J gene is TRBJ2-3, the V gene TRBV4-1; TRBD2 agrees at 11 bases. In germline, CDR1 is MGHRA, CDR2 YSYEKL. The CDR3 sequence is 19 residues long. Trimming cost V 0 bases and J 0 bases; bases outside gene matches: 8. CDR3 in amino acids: CASSQDLVLAGASTDTQYF. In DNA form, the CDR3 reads TGCGCCAGCAGCCAAGATCTCGTACTAGCGGGAGCTAGCACAGATACGCAGTATTTT.

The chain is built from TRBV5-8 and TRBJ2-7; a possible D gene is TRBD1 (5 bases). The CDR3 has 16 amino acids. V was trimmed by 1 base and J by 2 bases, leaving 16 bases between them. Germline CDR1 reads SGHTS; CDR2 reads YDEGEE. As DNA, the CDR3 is TGTGCCAGCAGCTTGAATTTTTGGGGCAGTACCTACGAGCAGTACTTC. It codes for CASSLNFWGSTYEQYF.